This passage covers 10 T cell receptor beta chains from one sample sequenced in a study of blood T cell repertoires in COVID-19. TCRdb keeps only in-frame clones here, not all; method: immunoSEQ multiplex PCR. The data show under 35,000 clones, with roughly 88% seen just once and roughly 7.7% held by the top ten. The sample was peripheral blood. Receptor source: a woman aged 45 to 65 with active COVID-19.

The chain links TRBV4-2 to TRBJ2-3; TRBD2 agrees at 9 bases. The germline gives CDR1 LGHNA, CDR2 YNFKEQ. The CDR3 totals 17 residues. The V and J ends lost 3 bases and 0 bases, in that order; junction bases with no gene match: 7. The CDR3 region is CASSQGTSLSSTDTQYF. DNA for the CDR3: TGTGCCAGCAGCCAGGGGACTAGCTTATCTAGCACAGATACGCAGTATTTT.

This clone showed up just a few times. The chain combines TRBV2 with TRBJ2-7; no reliable D call. Per germline, CDR1 SNHLY and CDR2 FYNNEI. This CDR3 has 11 residues. Between the trimmed V and J ends, which lost 8 bases and 0 bases, there was a span of 5 bases. CDR3 nucleotides: TGTGCCAGCTGCGTCTCCTACGAGCAGTACTTC. Its translation: CASCVSYEQYF.

The chain links TRBV5-1 to TRBJ2-3; 7 nucleotides match TRBD2. Per germline, CDR1 SGHRS and CDR2 YFSETQ. V shed 2 bases and J 6 bases; nucleotides not matched to a gene: 12. The CDR3 covers 16 residues. CDR3 amino acids: CASSFGGGLYTDTQYF. DNA for the CDR3: TGCGCCAGCAGCTTCGGGGGAGGGTTGTATACGGATACGCAGTATTTT. The full variable domain, in which reference TRBV5-1 and TRBJ2-3 provide the parts outside the CDR3, is KAGVTQTPRYLIKTRGQQVTLSCSPISGHRSVSWYQQTPGQGLQFLFEYFSETQRNKGNFPGRFSGRQFSNSRSEMNVSTLELGDSALYLCASSFGGGLYTDTQYFGPGTRLTVL.

The chain combines TRBV28 with TRBJ1-4, with D maybe TRBD1 (6 bases). CDR3 length: 16 amino acids. The ends were cut back, 2 bases at V and 2 bases at J, with 12 bases in the middle. Germline CDR1 reads MDHEN; CDR2 reads SYDVKM. This chain's CDR3 is CASSLGWTATNEKLFF. CDR3 nucleotide sequence: TGTGCCAGCAGTTTAGGATGGACAGCTACTAATGAAAAACTGTTTTTT.

The chain couples TRBV5-1 to TRBJ2-5; D is possibly TRBD2 (5 bases). The V end was cut by 0 bases, the J end by 0 bases, with 12 bases between. This CDR3 is built from 16 residues. The germline V gene encodes CDR1 SGHRS and CDR2 YFSETQ. The chain's CDR3 is CASSLAPSLDQETQYF. The CDR3 DNA follows: TGCGCCAGCAGCTTGGCCCCTAGCTTGGACCAAGAGACCCAGTACTTC. Based on the CDR3 plus reference TRBV5-1 and TRBJ2-5, the full variable domain is KAGVTQTPRYLIKTRGQQVTLSCSPISGHRSVSWYQQTPGQGLQFLFEYFSETQRNKGNFPGRFSGRQFSNSRSEMNVSTLELGDSALYLCASSLAPSLDQETQYFGPGTRLLVL.

V and J are TRBV28 and TRBJ2-1, with 9 nucleotides matching TRBD1. Germline V lookup: CDR1 MDHEN, CDR2 SYDVKM. This CDR3 has 14 amino acids. Trimming cost V 5 bases and J 7 bases; bases outside gene matches: 6. The CDR3 reads CASSRRDRDNEQFF. In DNA, the CDR3 is TGTGCCAGCAGTCGACGGGACAGGGATAATGAGCAGTTCTTC.

The gene calls are TRBV3-1 (or the pseudogene TRBV3-2) and TRBJ2-3, with TRBD2 as a possible D gene (5 bases). The CDR3 runs 16 residues. The germline V and J ends were trimmed by 4 bases and 0 bases, with 14 bases remaining between them. CDR1 is LGHDT and CDR2 is YNNKEL in the germline V gene (reference sequence). The CDR3 DNA is TGTGCCAGCAGCCCCCTCCTAGGCGGGAGCACAGATACGCAGTATTTT. This codes for CASSPLLGGSTDTQYF.

The chain links TRBV28 to TRBJ2-2; D ambiguous. The length of the CDR3 is 16 residues. CDR1 and CDR2 (germline): MDHEN, SYDVKM. Trimming removed 2 bases at V and 3 bases at J, with 13 bases between. The CDR3 sequence is CASSLAQQTHTGELFF. The CDR3 bases are TGTGCCAGCAGTTTAGCTCAACAGACGCACACCGGGGAGCTGTTTTTT.

This chain connects TRBV2 to TRBJ1-4; no definite D call. This CDR3 is built from 12 residues. Germline values: CDR1 SNHLY, CDR2 FYNNEI. V lost 6 bases, J lost 6 bases, and 8 bases lay in between. As DNA, the CDR3 is TGTGCCAGCAGCGGGTGGGATGAAAAACTGTTTTTT. It yields the protein CASSGWDEKLFF. Drawing the rest from reference TRBV2 and TRBJ1-4, the complete variable domain is EPEVTQTPSHQVTQMGQEVILRCVPISNHLYFYWYRQILGQKVEFLVSFYNNEISEKSEIFDDQFSVERPDGSNFTLKIRSTKLEDSAMYFCASSGWDEKLFFGSGTQLSVL.

The V gene is TRBV5-1, the J gene TRBJ2-7; 7 bases are a match to TRBD1. Germline V gives CDR1 SGHRS, CDR2 YFSETQ. Germline trimming cut 4 bases from V and 2 bases from J; bases unmatched to any gene: 6. The CDR3 spans 14 residues. The CDR3: CASSAPGQTYEQYF. CDR3 sequence (DNA): TGCGCCAGCAGCGCCCCGGGACAGACCTACGAGCAGTACTTC.